One and the same sample provided the 21 T cell receptor beta chains below, sequenced in a study of cytomegalovirus exposure and HLA in healthy donors. Use of 60 Vbeta and 13 Jbeta primers characterized the PCR. Produced via immunoSEQ multiplex PCR; TCRdb's table is partial and in-frame only. The sample has under 200,000 clones, about 80% seen once. The sample comprised PBMCs. The receptors were sampled from a man between 25 and 39 years old in good health and CMV-seronegative.

This clone was seen just once. The chain has TRBV7-2 and TRBJ2-5, with a possible D match to TRBD2 (5 bases). The germline V gene has CDR1 SGHTA and CDR2 FQGNSA. V lost 0 bases to trimming and J lost 4 bases, with 9 bases between them. The CDR3 consists of 14 residues. The CDR3 protein is CASSLALATETQYF. In DNA, the CDR3 is TGTGCCAGCAGCTTAGCCCTAGCCACAGAGACCCAGTACTTC.

This chain joins TRBV4-3 and TRBJ1-1; tentatively, D is TRBD1 (6 bases). The germline V gene encodes CDR1 LGHNA and CDR2 YSLEER. The V gene lost 4 bases and the J gene lost 1 base, with 16 bases spanning the gap. The CDR3 runs to 16 residues. The CDR3 reads CASSLHEGTSNTEAFF. CDR3 coding DNA: TGCGCCAGCAGCCTCCATGAGGGGACATCGAACACTGAAGCTTTCTTT.

The genes are TRBV28 and TRBJ2-3, with TRBD1 matching over 7 bases. This CDR3 has 16 amino acids. Trimming cost V 4 bases and J 2 bases; bases outside gene matches: 9. Germline CDR1 and CDR2: MDHEN and SYDVKM. Here the CDR3 reads CASSSDRALHTDTQYF. CDR3 sequence (DNA): TGTGCCAGCAGTTCCGACAGGGCACTACACACAGATACGCAGTATTTT.

The chain links TRBV28 to TRBJ1-3; 7 bases match TRBD1. This CDR3 contains 15 residues. V was clipped by 5 bases and J by 7 bases; unmatched bases: 11. Per germline, CDR1 MDHEN and CDR2 SYDVKM. The CDR3 region has the DNA TGTGCCAGCAGTCGACTCGGGACAGCCGGGAACACCATATATTTT. It translates to CASSRLGTAGNTIYF.

The chain has TRBV7-2 and TRBJ1-2; D is ambiguous. The CDR3 length is 14 residues. Germline V gene data show CDR1 as SGHTA and CDR2 as FQGNSA. Trimming pared 2 bases from V and 0 bases from J, leaving 7 bases between. CDR3 sequence reads: CASSLLGPNYGYTF. CDR3 in DNA: TGTGCCAGCAGCTTACTTGGCCCTAACTATGGCTACACCTTC.

The chain has TRBV7-9 and TRBJ1-2, with 7 bases aligning to TRBD1. The junction had 13 bases not matched to a gene; V was cut back by 4 bases and J by 5 bases. CDR3 length: 16 amino acids. Germline V lookup: CDR1 SEHNR, CDR2 FQNEAQ (reference sequence). The CDR3 here is CASSSGTVGSVYGYTF. DNA for the CDR3: TGTGCCAGCAGCTCAGGGACAGTAGGATCCGTTTATGGCTACACCTTC.

J is TRBJ1-1 and V is TRBV5-4, with a tentative D call TRBD1 (5 bases). The CDR3 runs 15 residues. CDR1 SGHNT and CDR2 YYREEE come from the germline V gene (reference sequence). Trimming took off 0 bases at V and 0 bases at J, with 9 bases between the two ends. CDR3 region: CASSLDRIMNTEAFF. The CDR3 nucleotides read TGTGCCAGCAGCTTGGACAGGATCATGAACACTGAAGCTTTCTTT.

The rearrangement links TRBV27 to TRBJ2-7; 9 bases are shared with TRBD1. CDR1 MNHEY and CDR2 SMNVEV come from the germline V gene (reference sequence). The CDR3 loop spans 14 amino acids. V was clipped by 5 bases and J by 5 bases; unmatched bases: 7. CDR3 DNA sequence: TGTGCCAGCAGTGACCGGGACAGGGAGGACGAGCAGTACTTC. Its translation is CASSDRDREDEQYF.

This clone was recorded only once. The J gene is TRBJ1-2, the V gene TRBV9, with D possibly matching TRBD1 (6 bases). The CDR3 loop spans 14 amino acids. Germline CDR1 reads SGDLS; CDR2 reads YYNGEE. V lost 0 bases and J lost 4, with 10 bases in between. The CDR3 spells CASSVAGGLYGYTF. CDR3 nucleotides: TGTGCCAGCAGCGTAGCTGGGGGCCTCTATGGCTACACCTTC. Full variable domain (remainder filled in from reference TRBV9 and TRBJ1-2): DSGVTQTPKHLITATGQRVTLRCSPRSGDLSVYWYQQSLDQGLQFLIQYYNGEERAKGNILERFSAQQFPDLHSELNLSSLELGDSALYFCASSVAGGLYGYTFGSGTRLTVV.

This rearrangement joins TRBV19 to TRBJ2-3; 7 nucleotides line up with TRBD1. The CDR3 contains 13 residues. Germline loops: CDR1 LNHDA, CDR2 SQIVND (reference sequence). J lost 6 bases, V lost 4 bases, and 4 bases had no gene match. The CDR3 DNA reads TGTGCCAGTAGTACTTACAGGGGCGATACGCAGTATTTT. This sequence encodes CASSTYRGDTQYF.

The chain joins TRBV27 to TRBJ1-5; 7 nucleotides agree with TRBD1. Germline CDR1 and CDR2: MNHEY and SMNVEV (reference sequence). The CDR3 covers 15 residues. The V and J ends lost 9 bases and 3 bases, in that order; junction bases with no gene match: 11. Written as DNA, the CDR3 is TGTGCCAGTCAACGGGACAGCCAAAACAATCAGCCCCAGCATTTT. The encoded protein is CASQRDSQNNQPQHF.

J is TRBJ2-7 and V is TRBV6-5, with D perhaps matching TRBD1 (6 bases). Germline lookup yields CDR1 MNHEY and CDR2 SVGAGI. This CDR3 spans 15 amino acids. The V end lost 0 bases, the J end lost 1 base, and 10 bases lay between the germline ends. The CDR3 sequence: CASSYSGAGSYEQYF. DNA for the CDR3: TGTGCCAGCAGTTACTCGGGGGCCGGTTCCTACGAGCAGTACTTC.

This clone was counted a few times. The rearrangement links TRBV28 to TRBJ1-3; D is uncertain. The V and J ends lost 6 bases and 9 bases respectively, with 12 bases between them. Germline CDR1 and CDR2: MDHEN and SYDVKM. This CDR3 is built from 12 residues. The CDR3 region has the DNA TGTGCCAGCAGCCTGGTGGCAAGCACCATATATTTT. Translated, it gives CASSLVASTIYF.

This rearrangement joins TRBV6-5 to TRBJ1-4; D unclear. Trimming cost V 2 bases and J 6 bases, with 10 bases left between them. The CDR3 runs 14 residues. Looked up from germline, CDR1 is MNHEY and CDR2 is SVGAGI. The CDR3 reads CASSYERVDEKLFF. The CDR3 DNA reads as TGTGCCAGCAGTTACGAAAGAGTGGATGAAAAACTGTTTTTT.

This clone was observed a few times. CDR3 nucleotide sequence: TGCGCCAGCAGCCAAGATCCGGCAGGCGATAGCTCCTACAATGAGCAGTTCTTC. It yields the protein CASSQDPAGDSSYNEQFF. This sequence joins TRBV4-3 and TRBJ2-1; D gene uncertain. V lost 0 bases, J lost 0 bases, and 15 bases lay in between. Germline values: CDR1 LGHNA, CDR2 YSLEER. This CDR3 region has 18 residues.

V gene TRBV30 combines with J gene TRBJ1-2; TRBD1 matches at 7 bases. Germline loops: CDR1 GTSNPN, CDR2 SVGIG (reference sequence). V gave up 5 bases and J gave up 4 bases; unmatched junction bases: 7. The CDR3 contains 13 residues. CDR3 sequence (DNA): TGTGCCTGGTCCCCAGGGGGAAGCTATGGCTACACCTTC. It codes for CAWSPGGSYGYTF.

CDR3 region: CASSTTGFGQPQHF. The CDR3 DNA reads TGTGCCAGTAGTACGACAGGGTTCGGTCAGCCCCAGCATTTT. V is TRBV19 and J is TRBJ1-5, with TRBD1 identical over 7 bases. V shed 4 bases, J shed 6 bases, and the junction held 6 bases outside the gene matches. Germline CDR1 LNHDA, CDR2 SQIVND (reference sequence). This CDR3 comprises 14 residues. Drawing the rest from reference TRBV19 and TRBJ1-5, the complete variable domain is DGGITQSPKYLFRKEGQNVTLSCEQNLNHDAMYWYRQDPGQGLRLIYYSQIVNDFQKGDIAEGYSVSREKKESFPLTVTSAQKNPTAFYLCASSTTGFGQPQHFGDGTRLSIL.

This clone was recorded only once. In the same sample, other DNA sequences code for this CDR3. This chain uses TRBV7-2 with TRBJ2-3; 9 nucleotides agree with TRBD1. This CDR3 spans 15 amino acids. The trim removed 6 bases at V and 6 bases at J, leaving 10 bases unmatched. Germline assignment: CDR1 SGHTA and CDR2 FQGNSA. The CDR3 bases are TGTGCCAGCAGAATTTGGACAGGGGACTCCGATACGCAGTATTTT. Amino acids: CASRIWTGDSDTQYF.

CDR3 protein: CASSLRQGVTGELFF. The CDR3 nucleotides are TGTGCCAGCAGCCTGCGACAGGGGGTTACCGGGGAGCTGTTTTTT. V usage is TRBV5-4 and J usage is TRBJ2-2; TRBD1 matches 9 bases. Germline assignment: CDR1 SGHNT and CDR2 YYREEE (reference sequence). The J segment lost 5 bases and the V segment lost 4 bases, leaving 6 bases of the junction unmatched. CDR3 length: 15 amino acids.

V gene TRBV18 combines with J gene TRBJ2-7, with D perhaps matching TRBD1 (6 bases). V lost 5 bases to trimming and J lost 4 bases, with 18 bases between them. CDR1 is KGHSH and CDR2 is LQKENI in the germline V gene. CDR3 length equals 15 residues. This chain's CDR3 is CASSATRTARYEQYF. For the CDR3, the DNA is TGTGCCAGCTCAGCGACGAGGACAGCGAGGTACGAGCAGTACTTC.

About this clone itself: Compared with germline, one end of the junction differs, possibly owing to a read error. V is TRBV15 and J is TRBJ2-5, with 9 bases that match TRBD1. There are 15 residues in the CDR3. Germline V lookup: CDR1 LNHNV, CDR2 YYDKDF (reference sequence). The chain's CDR3 is CATRRAGQGPETQYF. CDR3 sequence (DNA): TGTGCCACCAGAAGAGCAGGACAGGGGCCAGAGACCCAGTACTTC.